The 14 T cell receptor beta chains below all came from one sample that was sequenced in a study of blood T cell repertoires in COVID-19. Generated by immunoSEQ multiplex PCR, the TCRdb table keeps only in-frame clones and is missing some. The table has 100,000 to 130,000 clones, 88% seen once. Sequenced: peripheral blood. The receptors originated from a man in his fifties with active or convalescent COVID-19.

V usage is TRBV29-1 and J usage is TRBJ2-3; 11 positions match TRBD2. Germline trimming cut 2 bases from V and 6 bases from J; bases unmatched to any gene: 7. The CDR3 spans 15 residues. Germline values: CDR1 SQVTM, CDR2 ANQGSEA. The CDR3 here is CSVETSGRGSDTQYF. The CDR3 coding sequence is TGCAGCGTTGAAACTAGCGGGAGAGGGTCGGATACGCAGTATTTT.

V is TRBV2 and J is TRBJ1-5, with 7 bases matching TRBD1. V dropped 0 bases and J dropped 6; count of bases not matched to a gene: 5. From germline, CDR1 is SNHLY and CDR2 FYNNEI. CDR3 length: 15 amino acids. CDR3: CASSEARGGSQPQHF. CDR3 DNA sequence: TGTGCCAGCAGTGAAGCGCGAGGGGGCAGTCAGCCCCAGCATTTT.

The chain links TRBV5-1 to TRBJ2-7; TRBD1 agrees at 7 bases. This CDR3 contains 14 residues. Germline V lookup: CDR1 SGHRS, CDR2 YFSETQ. Trimming cost V 0 bases and J 5 bases; bases outside gene matches: 5. CDR3 residues: CASSLEYGTDEQYF. DNA of the CDR3: TGCGCCAGCAGCTTGGAGTATGGGACAGACGAGCAGTACTTC.

The chain uses TRBV9 and TRBJ1-2; 8 nucleotides agree with TRBD1. The CDR3 has 17 amino acids. With 3 bases clipped from V and 4 bases from J, the junction kept 14 bases outside the gene matches. Germline CDR1 and CDR2: SGDLS and YYNGEE. As DNA, the CDR3 is TGTGCCAGCAGCGATAATACGGACAGGGAAGTCCTCTATGGCTACACCTTC. Amino acid sequence: CASSDNTDREVLYGYTF.

The V call is TRBV28, the J call TRBJ1-2; the D gene is possibly TRBD1 (6 bases). Germline lookup yields CDR1 MDHEN and CDR2 SYDVKM. V gave up 11 bases and J gave up 1 base, with 20 bases separating them. The CDR3 is 15 amino acids. The CDR3 is CAANPGTPLNYGYTF. The CDR3 DNA reads TGTGCCGCGAATCCCGGGACACCTCTTAACTATGGCTACACCTTC.

This rearrangement joins TRBV29-1 to TRBJ2-3; possible D gene TRBD1, 5 bases. Between the trimmed V and J ends, which lost 5 bases and 2 bases, there was a span of 17 bases. Germline V CDR1 and CDR2: SQVTM, ANQGSEA. The CDR3 has 15 residues. The CDR3 DNA reads TGCAGCGTTATACCGACAGCCCCAACCACAGATACGCAGTATTTT. Translating it yields CSVIPTAPTTDTQYF.

The chain links TRBV7-2 to TRBJ2-2, with D possibly matching TRBD2 (6 bases). From germline, CDR1 is SGHTA and CDR2 FQGNSA. The length of the CDR3 is 16 residues. Trimming took off 5 bases at V and 7 bases at J, with 20 bases between the two ends. The DNA for the CDR3 is TGTGCCAGCAGCCCTTCGGGTGGAGGGGTCGGCGGGGAGCTGTTTTTT. Amino acid sequence: CASSPSGGGVGGELFF.

This clone has only one observation. The J gene is TRBJ2-7, the V gene TRBV19; possible D gene TRBD1, 6 bases. The CDR3 covers 19 residues. The V gene's germline CDR1 is LNHDA and CDR2 SQIVND (reference sequence). The V end lost 5 bases, the J end lost 3 bases, and 29 bases lay between the germline ends. The CDR3 sequence is CASSPPVQDLRGYSYEQYF. The CDR3 nucleotides are TGTGCCAGTAGTCCCCCTGTTCAGGATTTAAGGGGGTATAGCTACGAGCAGTACTTC.

The rearrangement links TRBV2 to TRBJ2-7, with 7 bases lining up with TRBD1. V shed 8 bases, J shed 0 bases, and the junction held 4 bases outside the gene matches. CDR3 length equals 13 residues. From germline, CDR1 is SNHLY and CDR2 FYNNEI. In nucleotides, the CDR3 is TGTGCCAGCTTTGGACAGGACTCCTACGAGCAGTACTTC. This gives the protein CASFGQDSYEQYF.

The chain couples TRBV5-1 to TRBJ1-2; 9 positions agree with TRBD1. The CDR3 extends over 15 amino acids. Germline lookup yields CDR1 SGHRS and CDR2 YFSETQ. J was trimmed by 4 bases and V by 3 bases; bases with no gene match: 7. The CDR3 spells CASSSSGQGVYGYTF. Written as DNA, the CDR3 is TGCGCCAGCAGCTCCTCGGGACAGGGAGTCTATGGCTACACCTTC.

The J gene is TRBJ2-7, the V gene TRBV20-1; tentatively, D is TRBD2 (6 bases). The germline V gene has CDR1 DFQATT and CDR2 SNEGSKA (reference sequence). Between the trimmed V and J ends, which lost 3 bases and 6 bases, there was a span of 12 bases. The CDR3 totals 12 residues. The CDR3 spells CSASGGLREQYF. The CDR3 DNA is TGCAGTGCTAGTGGGGGACTTCGCGAGCAGTACTTC.

This clone was seen just once. The genes are TRBV18 and TRBJ2-7, with D maybe TRBD1 (6 bases). The CDR3 contains 12 residues. The germline gives CDR1 KGHSH, CDR2 LQKENI. Deletions cut 4 bases from V and 4 bases from J, with 8 bases between. CDR3 residues: CASSRGQYEQYF. CDR3 in DNA: TGTGCCAGCTCACGGGGGCAGTACGAGCAGTACTTC.

CDR3 in DNA: TGTGCCAGCAGTTTACTGACAGGCGCCGCTGCTGGAAACACCATATATTTT. It yields the protein CASSLLTGAAAGNTIYF. This chain links TRBV28 with TRBJ1-3, with a tentative D call TRBD1 (6 bases). The V gene's germline CDR1 is MDHEN and CDR2 SYDVKM. The length of the CDR3 is 17 residues. Deletions cut 2 bases from V and 2 bases from J, with 16 bases between.

The CDR3 here is CASSLRQENWKSSYNSPLHF. The CDR3 region has the DNA TGTGCCAGCAGTCTCCGACAGGAGAACTGGAAGAGCTCCTATAATTCACCCCTCCACTTT. The chain uses TRBV6-6 and TRBJ1-6; D is possibly TRBD1 (6 bases). CDR1 is MNHNY and CDR2 is SVGAGI in the germline V gene (reference sequence). CDR3 size: 20 residues. The V end lost 5 bases, the J end lost 0 bases, and 23 bases lay between the germline ends.